Here is one TCR beta chain with its context. The data were obtained in a study of blood T cell repertoires in COVID-19. Study overall: Some COVID-19 samples were acute and others convalescent; all came from the United States, Italy and Spain. The cDNA or gDNA used as material had been derived from T cells, B-cell-depleted T cells, or PBMCs.

Authors' methods: Estimates of nucleated cell counts were drawn from the amplification of reference gene primers. Clones were sequenced by immunoSEQ multiplex PCR, and TCRdb holds only the in-frame ones, with some missing. That table gives V, J and clone size, and the DNA gave D and trimming. The sample has some 250,000 clones, 90% to 95% seen once; the top ten hold more than 1%. Recruitment covered about 26 US areas and drew participants whose ages spanned roughly 18 to 89 years. V lost 1 base to trimming and J lost 1 base, with 2 bases between them. Germline-derived CDR1 and CDR2 are LGHDT and YNNKEL (reference sequence). This CDR3 has 14 residues.

Sequenced input: PBMCs or T cells enriched from blood (not recorded which). The sequence was collected from a human donor in a cohort exposed to, infected with or recovered from COVID-19 (not recorded which). The donor label of this sample is uncertain. V gene TRBV3-1 (or the pseudogene TRBV3-2) combines with J gene TRBJ2-6, with D unresolved. CDR3 DNA: TGTGCCAGCAGCCAAGCATCTGGGGCCAACGTCCTGACTTTC. It encodes CASSQASGANVLTF.